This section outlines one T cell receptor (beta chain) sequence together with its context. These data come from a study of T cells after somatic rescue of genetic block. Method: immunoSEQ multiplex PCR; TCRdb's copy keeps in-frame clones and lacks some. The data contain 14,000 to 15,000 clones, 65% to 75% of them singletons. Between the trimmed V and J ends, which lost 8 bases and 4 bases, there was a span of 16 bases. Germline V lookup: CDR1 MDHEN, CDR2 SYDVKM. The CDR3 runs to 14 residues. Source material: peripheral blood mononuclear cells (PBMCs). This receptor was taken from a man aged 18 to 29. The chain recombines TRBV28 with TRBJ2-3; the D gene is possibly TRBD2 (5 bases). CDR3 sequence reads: CASWEPDSPDTQYF. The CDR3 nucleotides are TGTGCCAGCTGGGAGCCCGACTCTCCAGATACGCAGTATTTT.